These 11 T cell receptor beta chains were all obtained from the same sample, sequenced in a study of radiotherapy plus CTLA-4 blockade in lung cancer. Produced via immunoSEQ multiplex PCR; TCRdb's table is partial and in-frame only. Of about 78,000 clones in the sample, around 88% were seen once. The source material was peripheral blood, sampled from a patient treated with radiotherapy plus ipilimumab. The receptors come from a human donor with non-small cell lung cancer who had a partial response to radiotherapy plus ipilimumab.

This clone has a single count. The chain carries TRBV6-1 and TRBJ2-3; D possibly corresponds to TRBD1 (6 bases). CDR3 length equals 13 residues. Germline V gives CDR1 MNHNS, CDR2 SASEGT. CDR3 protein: CAHQGQPTDTQYF. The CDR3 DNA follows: TGTGCTCACCAAGGACAGCCCACAGATACGCAGTATTTT.

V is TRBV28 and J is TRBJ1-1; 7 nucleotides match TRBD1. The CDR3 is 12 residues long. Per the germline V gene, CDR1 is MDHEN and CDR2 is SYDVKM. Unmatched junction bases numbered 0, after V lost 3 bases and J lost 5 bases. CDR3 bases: TGTGCCAGCAGTTTGACAGGGACTGAAGCTTTCTTT. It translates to CASSLTGTEAFF.

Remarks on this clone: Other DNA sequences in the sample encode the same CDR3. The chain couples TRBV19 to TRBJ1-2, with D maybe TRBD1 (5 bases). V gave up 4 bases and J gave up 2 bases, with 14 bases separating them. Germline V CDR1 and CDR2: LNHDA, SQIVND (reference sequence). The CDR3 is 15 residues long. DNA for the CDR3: TGTGCCAGTAGTACAGAGCCGACAGCAAACTATGGCTACACCTTC. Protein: CASSTEPTANYGYTF. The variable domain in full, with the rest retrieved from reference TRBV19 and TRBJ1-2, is DGGITQSPKYLFRKEGQNVTLSCEQNLNHDAMYWYRQDPGQGLRLIYYSQIVNDFQKGDIAEGYSVSREKKESFPLTVTSAQKNPTAFYLCASSTEPTANYGYTFGSGTRLTVV.

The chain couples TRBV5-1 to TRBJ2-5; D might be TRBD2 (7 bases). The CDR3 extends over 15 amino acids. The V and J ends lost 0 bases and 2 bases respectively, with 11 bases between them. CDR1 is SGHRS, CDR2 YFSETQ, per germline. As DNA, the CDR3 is TGCGCCAGCAGCTTGGCAGGGAGGGGGCAAGAGACCCAGTACTTC. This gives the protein CASSLAGRGQETQYF.

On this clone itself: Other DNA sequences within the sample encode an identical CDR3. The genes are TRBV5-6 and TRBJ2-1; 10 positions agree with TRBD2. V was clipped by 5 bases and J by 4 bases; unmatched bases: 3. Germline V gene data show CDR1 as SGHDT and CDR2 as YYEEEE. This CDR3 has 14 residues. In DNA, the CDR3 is TGTGCCAGCAGTCTGACTAGCGGGTACAATGAGCAGTTCTTC. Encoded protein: CASSLTSGYNEQFF.

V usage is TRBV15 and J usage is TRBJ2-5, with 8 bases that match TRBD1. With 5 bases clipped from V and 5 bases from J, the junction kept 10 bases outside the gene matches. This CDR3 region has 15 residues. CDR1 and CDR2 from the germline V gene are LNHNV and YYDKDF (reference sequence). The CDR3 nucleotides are TGTGCCACCAGCGTGTCCCAGGGGGCCCGCGAGACCCAGTACTTC. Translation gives CATSVSQGARETQYF.

CDR3 amino acids: CASRTSGRNEQYF. CDR3 nucleotide sequence: TGTGCCAGCCGGACTAGCGGGAGGAACGAGCAGTACTTC. The V and J genes are TRBV6-5 and TRBJ2-7; 14 bases line up with TRBD2. There are 13 residues in the CDR3. The junction had 2 bases not matched to a gene; V was cut back by 8 bases and J by 5 bases. CDR1 MNHEY and CDR2 SVGAGI come from the germline V gene.

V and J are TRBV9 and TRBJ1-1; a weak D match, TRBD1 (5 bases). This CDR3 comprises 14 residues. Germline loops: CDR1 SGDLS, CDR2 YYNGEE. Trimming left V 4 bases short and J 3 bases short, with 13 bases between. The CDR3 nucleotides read TGTGCCAGCAGCCGCACGGGGGTGGACACTGAAGCTTTCTTT. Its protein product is CASSRTGVDTEAFF.

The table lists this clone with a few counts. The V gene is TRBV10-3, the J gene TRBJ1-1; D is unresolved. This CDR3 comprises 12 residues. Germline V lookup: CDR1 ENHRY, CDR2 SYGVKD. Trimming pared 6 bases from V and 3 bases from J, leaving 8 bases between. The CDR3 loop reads CAIRAGDTEAFF. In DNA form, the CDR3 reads TGTGCCATCAGGGCCGGGGACACTGAAGCTTTCTTT.

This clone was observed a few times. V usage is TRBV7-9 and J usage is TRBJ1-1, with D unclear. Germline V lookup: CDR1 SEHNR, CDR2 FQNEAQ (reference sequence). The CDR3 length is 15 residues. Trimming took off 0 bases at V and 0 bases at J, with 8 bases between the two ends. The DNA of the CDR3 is TGTGCCAGCAGCTTAGCGGGCAGGATGAACACTGAAGCTTTCTTT. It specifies CASSLAGRMNTEAFF. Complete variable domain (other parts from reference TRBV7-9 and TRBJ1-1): DTGVSQNPRHKITKRGQNVTFRCDPISEHNRLYWYRQTLGQGPEFLTYFQNEAQLEKSRLLSDRFSAERPKGSFSTLEIQRTEQGDSAMYLCASSLAGRMNTEAFFGQGTRLTVV.

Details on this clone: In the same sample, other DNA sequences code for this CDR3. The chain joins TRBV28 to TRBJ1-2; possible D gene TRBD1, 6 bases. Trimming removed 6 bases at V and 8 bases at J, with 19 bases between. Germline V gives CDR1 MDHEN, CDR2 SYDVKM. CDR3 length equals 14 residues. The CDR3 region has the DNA TGTGCCAGCAGCCCTCGGGGGGCCCCTAAGGGCTACACCTTC. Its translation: CASSPRGAPKGYTF.